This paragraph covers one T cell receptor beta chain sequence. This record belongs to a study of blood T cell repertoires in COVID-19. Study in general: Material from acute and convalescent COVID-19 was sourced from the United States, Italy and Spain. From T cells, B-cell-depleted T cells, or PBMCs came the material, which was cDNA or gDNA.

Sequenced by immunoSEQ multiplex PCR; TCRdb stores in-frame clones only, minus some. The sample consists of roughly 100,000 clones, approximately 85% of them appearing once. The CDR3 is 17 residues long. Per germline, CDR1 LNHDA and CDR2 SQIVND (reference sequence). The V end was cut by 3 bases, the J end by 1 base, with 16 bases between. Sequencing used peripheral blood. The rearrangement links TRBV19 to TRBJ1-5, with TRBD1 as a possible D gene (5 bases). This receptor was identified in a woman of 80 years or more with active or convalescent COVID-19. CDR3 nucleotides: TGTGCCAGTAGTATCTCCACGGGGGGGGTGAGCAATCAGCCCCAGCATTTT. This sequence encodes CASSISTGGVSNQPQHF.